This TCR beta chain was retrieved from a study of cytomegalovirus exposure and HLA in healthy donors. In the study overall: The 90 to 150 validation repertoires, a later analysis reported, used the same platform as the approximately 670 repertoires from the first cohort.

Libraries were prepared by immunoSEQ multiplex PCR; TCRdb keeps only in-frame clonotypes and omits some of them. The table has 120,000 or so clones, more than 70% seen once; the top ten hold 2% to 2.5%. The approximately 120-subject validation cohort, separate from the approximately 630-subject first cohort, included the donors. There are 18 residues in the CDR3. The V gene lost 4 bases and the J gene lost 3 bases, with 23 bases spanning the gap. In germline, CDR1 is SGHNT, CDR2 YENEEA. The origin of this receptor is a woman in her 30s in good health and CMV-seronegative. Sequenced material: PBMCs. V and J are TRBV11-3 and TRBJ2-3; TRBD2 is a possible D gene (7 bases). The chain's CDR3 is CASSSGRSLARGTDTQYF. The CDR3 coding sequence is TGTGCCAGCAGCTCCGGGAGGTCGCTAGCCAGGGGAACAGATACGCAGTATTTT.